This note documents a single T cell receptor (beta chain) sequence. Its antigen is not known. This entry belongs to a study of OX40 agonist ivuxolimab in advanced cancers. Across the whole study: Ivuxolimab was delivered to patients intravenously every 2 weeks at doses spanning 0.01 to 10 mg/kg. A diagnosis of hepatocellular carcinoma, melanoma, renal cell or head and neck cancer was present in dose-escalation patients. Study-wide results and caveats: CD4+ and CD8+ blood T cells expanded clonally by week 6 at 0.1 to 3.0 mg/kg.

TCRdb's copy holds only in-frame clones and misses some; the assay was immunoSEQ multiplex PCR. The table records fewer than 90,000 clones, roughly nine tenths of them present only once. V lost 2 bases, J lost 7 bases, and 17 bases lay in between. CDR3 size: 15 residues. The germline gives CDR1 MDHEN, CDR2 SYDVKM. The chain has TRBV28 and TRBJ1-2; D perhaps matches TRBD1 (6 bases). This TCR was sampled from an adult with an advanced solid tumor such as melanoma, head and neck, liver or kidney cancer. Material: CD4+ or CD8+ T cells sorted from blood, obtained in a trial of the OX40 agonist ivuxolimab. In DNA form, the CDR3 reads TGTGCCAGCAGTTTAAGGGGGGGCGCAAGGGTTGGCTACACCTTC. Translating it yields CASSLRGGARVGYTF.